Listed below are T cell receptor beta chains from one sample, sequenced in a study of cytomegalovirus exposure and HLA in healthy donors. The table came from immunoSEQ multiplex PCR; TCRdb's copy has only in-frame clones and leaves some out. The table lists around 100,000 clones, around four fifths of them singletons. Sequenced input: PBMCs. The receptors shown here come from a male donor in good health and CMV-seropositive. Each CDR3 is given with its conserved first and last residue. Each record gives: clone size, V gene, D gene, J gene, CDR3 DNA, CDR3 protein. The D gene is left open where the match is weak. Size is omitted from some rows. Given values are once, few, many or a class for expanded clones.

clone_size: -; v_call: TRBV7-3; d_call: TRBD2; j_call: TRBJ2-5; cdr3_nt: TGTGCCAGCAGCCCGGGGGGAAACCAAGAGACCCAGTACTTC; cdr3_aa: CASSPGGNQETQYF
clone_size: -; v_call: TRBV6-6; d_call: TRBD1; j_call: TRBJ1-1; cdr3_nt: TGTGCCAGCAGTTACTCGTCCAGGGGGGCCATTGAAGCTTTCTTT; cdr3_aa: CASSYSSRGAIEAFF
clone_size: -; v_call: TRBV27; d_call: TRBD2; j_call: TRBJ2-1; cdr3_nt: TGTGCCAGCACGCGGACTAGCGGGAGTAAGAATGAGCAGTTCTTC; cdr3_aa: CASTRTSGSKNEQFF
clone_size: few; v_call: TRBV19; d_call: -; j_call: TRBJ1-6; cdr3_nt: TGTGCCAGTAGTAAACAGGCTAGTAATTCACCCCTCCACTTT; cdr3_aa: CASSKQASNSPLHF
clone_size: -; v_call: TRBV6-1; d_call: TRBD2; j_call: TRBJ2-7; cdr3_nt: TGTGCCAGCAGTGCGCTGGTAAGGACTAGCGGCGCCTACGAGCAGTACTTC; cdr3_aa: CASSALVRTSGAYEQYF
clone_size: -; v_call: TRBV9; d_call: TRBD2; j_call: TRBJ2-1; cdr3_nt: TGTGCCAGCAGCGGAGGACTAGCGGGAGCAGTTGAGCAGTTCTTC; cdr3_aa: CASSGGLAGAVEQFF
clone_size: -; v_call: TRBV4-2; d_call: -; j_call: TRBJ2-5; cdr3_nt: TGTGCCAGCAGCCCCCGGGGTGAGGGGGGGCCTGAAAAGACCCAGTACTTC; cdr3_aa: CASSPRGEGGPEKTQYF
clone_size: -; v_call: TRBV10-3; d_call: -; j_call: TRBJ2-1; cdr3_nt: TGTGCCACGGCGCGGGGGCAGGACAATGAGCAGTTCTTC; cdr3_aa: CATARGQDNEQFF
clone_size: -; v_call: TRBV6-1; d_call: TRBD1; j_call: TRBJ1-2; cdr3_nt: TGTGCCAGCAGTGAAGGGGACAGGCTAGCCCCTTTCTTC; cdr3_aa: CASSEGDRLAPFF
clone_size: -; v_call: TRBV2; d_call: TRBD2; j_call: TRBJ2-3; cdr3_nt: TGTGCCAGCAGGGGGACTAGCGGGGGGTTAATTGATACGCAGTATTTT; cdr3_aa: CASRGTSGGLIDTQYF
clone_size: -; v_call: TRBV6-5; d_call: -; j_call: TRBJ1-3; cdr3_nt: TGTGCCAGCAGTCCACGGTACTCTGGAAACACCATATATTTT; cdr3_aa: CASSPRYSGNTIYF
clone_size: few; v_call: TRBV25-1; d_call: TRBD1; j_call: TRBJ2-7; cdr3_nt: TGTGCCAGCAGTGAGGTCGTCCCGGGACAGGACCGATACGAGCAGTACTTC; cdr3_aa: CASSEVVPGQDRYEQYF
clone_size: -; v_call: TRBV6-5; d_call: -; j_call: TRBJ2-7; cdr3_nt: TGTGCCAGCAGTTACTCGTCCACTTACGAGCAGTACTTC; cdr3_aa: CASSYSSTYEQYF
clone_size: -; v_call: TRBV28; d_call: TRBD1; j_call: TRBJ2-5; cdr3_nt: TGTGCCAGCAGTACCCAAGGACAGGGGAAGCAAGAGACCCAGTACTTC; cdr3_aa: CASSTQGQGKQETQYF
clone_size: -; v_call: TRBV5-6; d_call: -; j_call: TRBJ2-5; cdr3_nt: TGTGCCAGCAGCTCCGTGGAGACCCAGTACTTC; cdr3_aa: CASSSVETQYF
clone_size: -; v_call: TRBV4-2; d_call: TRBD2; j_call: TRBJ2-2; cdr3_nt: TGTGCCAGCAGCCAGGAATCTAGCGGGAGCCCGCTGGAAGAGCTGTTTTTT; cdr3_aa: CASSQESSGSPLEELFF
clone_size: few; v_call: TRBV27; d_call: -; j_call: TRBJ1-1; cdr3_nt: TGTGCCAGCAGTTGGGAGGGTATGTCGATGAACACTGAAGCTTTCTTT; cdr3_aa: CASSWEGMSMNTEAFF
clone_size: -; v_call: TRBV27; d_call: -; j_call: TRBJ1-5; cdr3_nt: TGTGCCAGCAGTCCCTTTGGGGGGGCTAGTATCCGACAGCCCCAGCATTTT; cdr3_aa: CASSPFGGASIRQPQHF
clone_size: -; v_call: TRBV10-3; d_call: -; j_call: TRBJ1-1; cdr3_nt: TGTGCCATCAGTCGGGGGGGGCGGATACCTGAAGCTTTCTTT; cdr3_aa: CAISRGGRIPEAFF
clone_size: -; v_call: TRBV14; d_call: -; j_call: TRBJ1-4; cdr3_nt: TGTGCCAGCAGCCAAGATCTCGTGGGAGCTAATGAAAAACTGTTTTTT; cdr3_aa: CASSQDLVGANEKLFF
clone_size: -; v_call: TRBV7-9; d_call: -; j_call: TRBJ2-3; cdr3_nt: TGTGCCAGTAGGGCGGCTAATGAGGGTACGCAGTATTTT; cdr3_aa: CASRAANEGTQYF
clone_size: -; v_call: TRBV2; d_call: TRBD2; j_call: TRBJ2-3; cdr3_nt: TGTGCCAGCAGTGATAGCGGGGGGGCTTTTAATACGCAGTATTTT; cdr3_aa: CASSDSGGAFNTQYF
clone_size: -; v_call: TRBV29-1; d_call: -; j_call: TRBJ2-7; cdr3_nt: TGCAGCGTTGTTGAGGGATCGGCGTACGAGCAGTACTTC; cdr3_aa: CSVVEGSAYEQYF
clone_size: -; v_call: TRBV6-6; d_call: TRBD2; j_call: TRBJ2-3; cdr3_nt: TGTGCCAGCAGGGGGATGGCTAGCGGGGATGATACGCAGTATTTT; cdr3_aa: CASRGMASGDDTQYF
clone_size: -; v_call: TRBV2; d_call: -; j_call: TRBJ1-1; cdr3_nt: TGTGCCAGCCCTCGACAGAGTCGGGAAGCTTTCTTT; cdr3_aa: CASPRQSREAFF
clone_size: once; v_call: TRBV7-3; d_call: -; j_call: TRBJ2-3; cdr3_nt: TGTGCCAGCAGCTTATACGGGGGACCAACAGATACGCAGTATTTT; cdr3_aa: CASSLYGGPTDTQYF
clone_size: -; v_call: TRBV4-1; d_call: -; j_call: TRBJ2-3; cdr3_nt: TGCGCCAGCAGCCCACACTCCCGGGGGACTAGCACAGATACGCAGTATTTT; cdr3_aa: CASSPHSRGTSTDTQYF
clone_size: once; v_call: TRBV5-4; d_call: TRBD2; j_call: TRBJ2-1; cdr3_nt: TGTGCCAGCAGATCGAAAACTAGCGCCACCTCCTACAATGAGCAGTTCTTC; cdr3_aa: CASRSKTSATSYNEQFF
clone_size: medium-sized; v_call: TRBV18; d_call: TRBD1; j_call: TRBJ1-1; cdr3_nt: TGTGCCAGCTCATCCTTACCGGGACAGAGTACGAACACTGAAGCTTTCTTT; cdr3_aa: CASSSLPGQSTNTEAFF
clone_size: once; v_call: TRBV6-5; d_call: TRBD1; j_call: TRBJ2-1; cdr3_nt: TGTGCCAGCAGTTTGGGACAGGGCGGCCACAATGAGCAGTTCTTC; cdr3_aa: CASSLGQGGHNEQFF
clone_size: -; v_call: TRBV7-9; d_call: -; j_call: TRBJ2-3; cdr3_nt: TGTGCCAGCAGCTCCCAGGGTGTGACAGATACGCAGTATTTT; cdr3_aa: CASSSQGVTDTQYF
clone_size: -; v_call: TRBV30; d_call: -; j_call: TRBJ2-7; cdr3_nt: TGTGCCTGGAGTTGGGGCGGAGTTGGAGCCGAGCAGTACTTC; cdr3_aa: CAWSWGGVGAEQYF
clone_size: -; v_call: TRBV10-3; d_call: TRBD1; j_call: TRBJ1-1; cdr3_nt: TGTGCCATCATCAAATCGTTAGGGTGGACAGGGAACACTGAAGCTTTCTTT; cdr3_aa: CAIIKSLGWTGNTEAFF
clone_size: -; v_call: TRBV7-9; d_call: TRBD1; j_call: TRBJ2-1; cdr3_nt: TGTGCCAGCAGCTTAGCGGCCCACGTCCGGGACAGCATCTACAATGAGCAGTTCTTC; cdr3_aa: CASSLAAHVRDSIYNEQFF
clone_size: once; v_call: TRBV7-9; d_call: -; j_call: TRBJ1-2; cdr3_nt: TGTGCCAGCAGCTTATTCGGGGACACGCGTAACTATGGCTACACCTTC; cdr3_aa: CASSLFGDTRNYGYTF
clone_size: -; v_call: TRBV27; d_call: -; j_call: TRBJ1-1; cdr3_nt: TGTGCCAGCAGCCCCAGGGTGAATGTTAGGACTGAAGCTTTCTTT; cdr3_aa: CASSPRVNVRTEAFF
clone_size: once; v_call: TRBV18; d_call: TRBD2; j_call: TRBJ2-7; cdr3_nt: TGTGCCAGCTCACCTGTCCGGGAGGGCCGCGAGCAGTACTTC; cdr3_aa: CASSPVREGREQYF
clone_size: -; v_call: TRBV10-2; d_call: TRBD2; j_call: TRBJ2-2; cdr3_nt: TGCGCCAGCAGTGTGACTTCCGGGACTAGCGTTGGGGAGCTGTTTTTT; cdr3_aa: CASSVTSGTSVGELFF
clone_size: -; v_call: TRBV18; d_call: -; j_call: TRBJ2-1; cdr3_nt: TGTGCCAGCTCACCATCCTTGTTGTCTTCTGCGTACTACAATGAGCAGTTCTTC; cdr3_aa: CASSPSLLSSAYYNEQFF
clone_size: -; v_call: TRBV10-2; d_call: -; j_call: TRBJ1-2; cdr3_nt: TGCGCCAGCAGTGAGTCAGGAGTTTCTGATGGCTACACCTTC; cdr3_aa: CASSESGVSDGYTF
clone_size: -; v_call: TRBV6-5; d_call: -; j_call: TRBJ1-1; cdr3_nt: TGTGCCAGCAGTCGAAAACAGACGAACACTGAAGCTTTCTTT; cdr3_aa: CASSRKQTNTEAFF
clone_size: once; v_call: TRBV10-3; d_call: TRBD2; j_call: TRBJ2-7; cdr3_nt: TGTGCCATCGAGGGAGGGGAGGATCGCGAGCAGTACTTC; cdr3_aa: CAIEGGEDREQYF
clone_size: few; v_call: TRBV6-1; d_call: -; j_call: TRBJ1-4; cdr3_nt: TGTGCCAGCAGGCCACAGGGATTTTCCGGAGAAAAACTGTTTTTT; cdr3_aa: CASRPQGFSGEKLFF
clone_size: -; v_call: TRBV28; d_call: TRBD1; j_call: TRBJ1-6; cdr3_nt: TGTGCCAGCAGTTTGCGAAACAGGGGGCTAAATTCACCCCTCCACTTT; cdr3_aa: CASSLRNRGLNSPLHF
clone_size: -; v_call: TRBV7-8; d_call: TRBD2; j_call: TRBJ2-2; cdr3_nt: TGTGCCAGCAGCTTAGTACTAGCGGGGGGATCCCCAACCGGGGAGCTGTTTTTT; cdr3_aa: CASSLVLAGGSPTGELFF
clone_size: -; v_call: TRBV28; d_call: TRBD1; j_call: TRBJ1-4; cdr3_nt: TGTGCCAGCAGACCACAGGGGAGGAGCGAAAAACTGTTTTTT; cdr3_aa: CASRPQGRSEKLFF
clone_size: -; v_call: TRBV27; d_call: TRBD1; j_call: TRBJ2-7; cdr3_nt: TGTGCCAGCAGTTTAATCGGGACAGTTTTACCCTACGAGCAGTACTTC; cdr3_aa: CASSLIGTVLPYEQYF
clone_size: -; v_call: TRBV27; d_call: -; j_call: TRBJ2-7; cdr3_nt: TGTGCCAGCAAAACCGGCGGGGGCGACGAGCAGTACTTC; cdr3_aa: CASKTGGGDEQYF
clone_size: -; v_call: TRBV7-9; d_call: -; j_call: TRBJ1-1; cdr3_nt: TGTGCCAGCAGCATGGGGAGGGACACTGAAGCTTTCTTT; cdr3_aa: CASSMGRDTEAFF
clone_size: -; v_call: TRBV19; d_call: -; j_call: TRBJ2-7; cdr3_nt: TGTGCCAGTAGTAGCAGCGTGAGCTCCTACGAGCAGTACTTC; cdr3_aa: CASSSSVSSYEQYF
clone_size: -; v_call: TRBV2; d_call: -; j_call: TRBJ2-7; cdr3_nt: TGTGCCAGCAGTGAAGAGGTTACGAGACTAGCCTACGAGCAGTACTTC; cdr3_aa: CASSEEVTRLAYEQYF